This T cell receptor (beta chain) originates from a study of technical replicates of blood from a handful of donors (dated by TCRdb to the late 2010s). From the germline V gene (reference sequence), CDR1 is PRHDT and CDR2 is FYEKMQ. V was cut back by 7 bases and J by 3 bases, leaving a gap of 10 bases between them. The CDR3 runs 12 residues from the cysteine to the phenylalanine. The CDR3 DNA has 36 bases and is translated from base 1. Receptor libraries were prepared by the immunoSEQ multiplex PCR assay. In its TCRdb copy, this immuneACCESS table keeps in-frame sequences only and misses some clones. Where compared with another copy, unresolved V genes explain less than half of these, and the others have no known cause. In this sample the table shows about 58,000 clones, 91% of which occur a single time. In total, the top ten clones hold approximately 4% of the sample. In regard to this clone: Its antigen is not yet known. No much larger clonotype is one base removed from it; base qualities were not supplied.

The source material was PBMCs. The rearrangement joined TRBV13 to TRBJ2-7; the D gene is perhaps TRBD1, from 6 matching bases. The TCR sequence derives from a human donor in good health. Some clones in this sample may be carry-over from other donors' samples. CDR3 sequence: CASTQQGYEQYF. The base sequence is TGTGCCAGCACCCAACAGGGCTACGAGCAGTACTTC.